One sample yielded the 3 T cell receptor beta chains listed below, sequenced in a study of HIV-infected patients and healthy controls. Whole blood was used without fractionation, so all unsorted peripheral T cells were included. Alpha and beta constant-region primers primed reverse transcription of about 470 ng RNA. Using multiplexing indices, alpha and beta chain libraries were generated apart by chain-specific third strand synthesis. TCRdb reanalysed the 5' RACE reads using MiXCR and keeps one entry per CDR3 protein. The repertoire has more than 5,500 distinct CDR3 sequences, around a quarter of them found once; the top ten carry around 23%. The material was blood, obtained before antiretroviral therapy. Source of these receptors: an adult with HIV infection.

This clonotype was seen ten or more times. The chain carries TRBV19 and TRBJ1-2; TRBD1 matches 7 bases. Germline trimming cut 7 bases from V and 1 base from J; bases unmatched to any gene: 6. The CDR3 is made up of 14 amino acids. Germline-derived CDR1 and CDR2 are LNHDA and SQIVND (reference sequence). CDR3 DNA sequence: TGTGCCAGTAAAGGACAGGCTGTTAACTATGGCTACACCTTC. This encodes CASKGQAVNYGYTF.

This chain joins TRBV28 and TRBJ1-5; possible D gene TRBD1, 5 bases. Germline V lookup: CDR1 MDHEN, CDR2 SYDVKM. This CDR3 comprises 14 residues. The germline V and J ends were trimmed by 4 bases and 2 bases, with 9 bases remaining between them. The CDR3 DNA follows: TGTGCCAGCAGTTCCCAGACAGGCAATCAGCCCCAGCATTTT. Protein sequence: CASSSQTGNQPQHF.

Within the sample, this clonotype is medium-sized. The rearrangement links TRBV5-1 to TRBJ1-5, with TRBD1 matching over 11 bases. The V gene's germline CDR1 is SGHRS and CDR2 YFSETQ. CDR3 length: 16 amino acids. The V gene end was trimmed by 0 bases and the J gene end by 9 bases; junction bases not matched to a gene: 8. The CDR3 loop reads CASSLGTGGISGPQHF. The CDR3 bases are TGCGCCAGCAGCTTGGGGACAGGGGGCATCTCGGGGCCCCAGCATTTT.